The 22 T cell receptor beta chains in this list originate from one sample, sequenced in a study of T cell clonality in common variable immunodeficiency. Some clones are missing from TCRdb's copy, which holds only in-frame ones; the method was immunoSEQ multiplex PCR. The specimen has 55,000 to 65,000 clones, none found just once. Material for sequencing was peripheral blood mononuclear cells. The receptors stem from a person aged 18-69 years in good health.

This clone was recorded many times. The observed sequence ends 3 residues before the CDR3 terminus, with the missing tail filled in from the germline J gene. The J gene is TRBJ2-6, the V gene TRBV5-1, with TRBD1 as a possible D gene (5 bases). CDR3 length: 15 residues. Germline V gives CDR1 SGHRS, CDR2 YFSETQ. Trimming pared 2 bases from V and 0 bases from J, leaving 6 bases between. The CDR3 loop reads CASSLQVSGANVLTF. CDR3 bases read: TGCGCCAGCAGCTTACAGGTCTCTGGGGCCAACGTC.

This clone was detected ten times or more. The DNA ends 3 residues before the CDR3 does, and the rest of the CDR3 is filled in from the germline J gene. V usage is TRBV11-2 and J usage is TRBJ2-3, with 7 bases that match TRBD1. Germline V gives CDR1 SGHAT, CDR2 FQNNGV. The CDR3 loop spans 15 amino acids. With 2 bases clipped from V and 2 bases from J, the junction kept 4 bases outside the gene matches. This CDR3 reads CASSLYRGLTDTQYF. The CDR3 DNA, read in part, is TGTGCCAGCAGCTTATACAGGGGCCTCACAGATACG.

At least ten counts were recorded for this clone. Read sequence stops 3 residues before the CDR3 end, and the germline J gene provides the missing end. This sequence joins TRBV7-9 and TRBJ2-7; no definite D call. V lost 5 bases to trimming and J lost 2 bases, with 7 bases between them. The CDR3 runs to 12 residues. The V gene's germline CDR1 is SEHNR and CDR2 FQNEAQ (reference sequence). The CDR3 sequence is CASSPVTYEQYF. CDR3 DNA, as far as it was read: TGTGCCAGCAGCCCCGTTACCTACGAG. Filled out from reference TRBV7-9 and TRBJ2-7, the complete variable domain reads DTGVSQNPRHKITKRGQNVTFRCDPISEHNRLYWYRQTLGQGPEFLTYFQNEAQLEKSRLLSDRFSAERPKGSFSTLEIQRTEQGDSAMYLCASSPVTYEQYFGPGTRLTVT.

This clone was observed at least ten times. Read data end 3 residues before the CDR3 end; the end is taken from the germline J gene. J is TRBJ2-5 and V is TRBV6-2 or TRBV6-3; 8 nucleotides line up with TRBD2. The V and J ends lost 8 bases and 4 bases, in that order; junction bases with no gene match: 6. This CDR3 comprises 13 residues. The V gene's germline CDR1 is MNHEY and CDR2 SVGEGT. The CDR3 DNA, read in part, is TGTGCCAGCGACCGGGGGGGGCCAGAGACC. Protein sequence: CASDRGGPET. The full CDR3 protein reads CASDRGGPETQYF.

This clone was detected ten times or more. The CDR3 is cut off 3 residues early in the read; its end comes from the germline J gene. The V call is TRBV7-8, the J call TRBJ2-7, with 8 nucleotides matching TRBD2. The CDR3 loop spans 15 amino acids. The V gene end was trimmed by 4 bases and the J gene end by 5 bases; junction bases not matched to a gene: 10. The germline V gene encodes CDR1 SGHVS and CDR2 FQNEAQ. The CDR3: CASSSPGSGIHEQYF. The covered CDR3 bases are TGTGCCAGCAGCTCCCCGGGTAGCGGGATCCACGAG. Variable domain in full (rest from reference TRBV7-8 and TRBJ2-7): GAGVSQSPRYKVAKRGQDVALRCDPISGHVSLFWYQQALGQGPEFLTYFQNEAQLDKSGLPSDRFFAERPEGSVSTLKIQRTQQEDSAVYLCASSSPGSGIHEQYFGPGTRLTVT.

This clone came up many times. The read falls 3 residues short of the CDR3 end, and the missing part is taken from the germline J gene. V is TRBV20-1 and J is TRBJ1-1, with D uncertain. CDR1 DFQATT and CDR2 SNEGSKA come from the germline V gene (reference sequence). This CDR3 has 14 amino acids. The V end was cut by 0 bases, the J end by 5 bases, with 13 bases between. The CDR3 DNA, read in part, is TGCAGTGCTAGAGATCACGGTCGGGGAACTGAA. Its protein is CSARDHGRGTE. The entire CDR3 protein is CSARDHGRGTEAFF.

This clone was seen repeatedly, ten times or more. The sequenced fragment ends 3 residues before the CDR3 boundary, so the rest is inferred from the germline J gene. J is TRBJ2-2 and V is TRBV5-1; tentative D call: TRBD2 (6 bases). Per germline, CDR1 SGHRS and CDR2 YFSETQ. CDR3 length: 15 amino acids. The V end lost 7 bases, the J end lost 7 bases, and 20 bases lay between the germline ends. The CDR3 spells CASVIGTGAGGELFF. The CDR3 DNA, read in part, is TGCGCCAGCGTCATTGGAACGGGAGCGGGCGGGGAG.

This clone has ten or more counts. The read comes to an end 3 residues before the CDR3 does, leaving the germline J gene to fill in the end. This sequence joins TRBV7-2 and TRBJ2-1; D not certain. Trimming stripped 6 bases from V and 0 bases from J, with 12 bases between. The CDR3 is 15 residues long. Germline assignment: CDR1 SGHTA and CDR2 FQGNSA. This CDR3 reads CASSSTAGSYNEQFF. The sequenced part of the CDR3 DNA is TGTGCCAGCAGTTCTACCGCCGGCTCCTACAATGAG. Full variable domain (rest looked up from reference TRBV7-2 and TRBJ2-1): GAGVSQSPSNKVTEKGKDVELRCDPISGHTALYWYRQSLGQGLEFLIYFQGNSAPDKSGLPSDRFSAERTGGSVSTLTIQRTQQEDSAVYLCASSSTAGSYNEQFFGPGTRLTVL.

This clone was seen many times. The CDR3 extends 3 residues past the end of the read, so its final part is completed from the germline J gene. V and J are TRBV12-3 or TRBV12-4 and TRBJ2-4, with no clear D. The CDR3 loop spans 11 amino acids. V lost 9 bases, J lost 4 bases, and 7 bases lay in between. CDR3 protein: CARKQKNIQYF. The CDR3 bases that were read are TGTGCCAGGAAACAGAAAAACATT.

This clone was observed many times. The read is 3 residues too short to cover the CDR3 end, so that end is filled in from the germline J gene. The chain employs TRBV29-1 and TRBJ2-2; D gene unclear. The V end lost 4 bases, the J end lost 5 bases, and 8 bases lay between the germline ends. Germline loops: CDR1 SQVTM, CDR2 ANQGSEA. There are 12 residues in the CDR3. CDR3 DNA (partial): TGCAGCGTTGCCACGAGGACCGGGGAG. Translated, it gives CSVATRTGE. In full, the CDR3 is CSVATRTGELFF.

Ten or more counts support this clone. The CDR3 goes on 3 residues after the read ends, and that part is filled in from the germline J gene. V is TRBV19 and J is TRBJ2-1; 8 bases fit TRBD2. Per germline, CDR1 LNHDA and CDR2 SQIVND (reference sequence). The ends lost 3 bases at V and 3 bases at J; junction bases unmatched: 10. This CDR3 has 17 amino acids. The CDR3 spells CASSILSAGAHYNEQFF. The CDR3 bases that were read are TGTGCCAGTAGTATTTTATCAGCGGGAGCCCACTACAATGAG.

This clone was recorded many times. The read stops 3 residues short of the end of the CDR3; the missing end is completed from the germline J gene. The V gene is TRBV5-4, the J gene TRBJ2-5; 7 bases align to TRBD1. Germline-derived CDR1 and CDR2 are SGHNT and YYREEE (reference sequence). The V and J ends lost 2 bases and 5 bases, in that order; junction bases with no gene match: 9. The CDR3 totals 15 residues. The chain's CDR3 is CASSFTTGFGETQYF. The part of the CDR3 DNA that was read is TGTGCCAGCAGCTTTACGACAGGGTTCGGGGAGACC.

This clone was recorded many times. The missing CDR3 end, 3 residues past where the read stops, is filled in from the germline J gene. The chain joins TRBV18 to TRBJ2-7, with TRBD2 matching 7 bases. The CDR3 has 13 amino acids. J gave up 3 bases and V 3 bases, and 2 bases lay outside the gene matches. CDR1 is KGHSH, CDR2 LQKENI, per germline. The CDR3 loop reads CASSPRDYYEQYF. The sequenced part of the CDR3 DNA is TGTGCCAGCTCACCTCGGGACTACTACGAG.

This clone was detected many times. Read coverage stops 3 residues before the CDR3 terminus; the germline J gene supplies the remainder. The V and J genes are TRBV19 and TRBJ2-7, with a weak D call TRBD1 (5 bases). The CDR3 has 14 residues. Trimming stripped 3 bases from V and 3 bases from J, with 12 bases between. Germline V gene sequence: CDR1 LNHDA, CDR2 SQIVND (reference sequence). The CDR3: CASSISGSNYEQYF. The CDR3 DNA, read in part, is TGTGCCAGTAGTATTTCAGGGTCGAACTACGAG.

This clone was detected many times. Incomplete CDR3 DNA: TGTGCCAGCAGCAGGATGGGGCCGGAAGAAAAA. Its translation: CASSRMGPEEK. The CDR3 as a whole reads CASSRMGPEEKLFF. The chain uses TRBV5-5 and TRBJ1-4; D might be TRBD1 (5 bases). The read ends 3 residues before the CDR3 terminus; that terminus is restored from the germline J gene. V lost 4 bases to trimming and J lost 8 bases, with 15 bases between them. The germline V gene encodes CDR1 SGHKS and CDR2 YYEKEE (reference sequence). The CDR3 runs to 14 residues.

In this sample, this clone turned up many times. Read coverage stops 3 residues before the CDR3 terminus; the germline J gene supplies the remainder. This chain joins TRBV19 and TRBJ2-7; unclear D gene. The CDR3 has 11 residues. CDR1 is LNHDA, CDR2 SQIVND, per germline (reference sequence). Trimming removed 3 bases at V and 6 bases at J, with 6 bases between. The CDR3 bases that were read are TGTGCCAGTAGTATGAAGGGCGAG. Its translation: CASSMKGE. The entire CDR3 protein is CASSMKGEQYF.

This clone has at least ten counts. The sequenced fragment ends 3 residues before the CDR3 boundary, so the rest is inferred from the germline J gene. J is TRBJ2-5 and V is TRBV5-1; 9 positions match TRBD1. Germline V gives CDR1 SGHRS, CDR2 YFSETQ. The CDR3 loop spans 16 amino acids. J lost 5 bases, V lost 7 bases, and 15 bases had no gene match. Incomplete CDR3 DNA: TGCGCCAGCCGACTCAGCCCGGGACAGGGTATGGAGACC. Its translation is CASRLSPGQGMET. The full CDR3 is CASRLSPGQGMETQYF.

There are many counts of this clone. The CDR3 is cut off 3 residues early in the read; its end comes from the germline J gene. The identical CDR3 is also encoded by other nucleotide sequences in the sample. This rearrangement joins TRBV20-1 to TRBJ1-5; D is uncertain. The CDR3 is 13 residues long. The germline V and J ends were trimmed by 3 bases and 0 bases, with 6 bases remaining between them. The V gene's germline CDR1 is DFQATT and CDR2 SNEGSKA (reference sequence). CDR3 residues: CSASQDSNQPQHF. The CDR3 DNA, read in part, is TGCAGTGCTAGCCAGGATAGCAATCAGCCC.

Many counts were recorded for this clone. The read terminates 3 residues before the CDR3 end, so the remaining end is supplied by the germline J gene. Other DNA sequences of this sample code for an identical CDR3. V usage is TRBV10-3 and J usage is TRBJ2-7; 11 nucleotides match TRBD2. The V and J ends lost 6 bases and 1 base, in that order; junction bases with no gene match: 5. This CDR3 is 15 amino acids long. The V gene's germline CDR1 is ENHRY and CDR2 SYGVKD. The sequenced CDR3 bases are TGTGCCATCAGAGGGACTAGCGGCCGTTCCTACGAG. Protein product: CAIRGTSGRSYE. The entire CDR3 sequence reads CAIRGTSGRSYEQYF.

This clone appeared many times. The read ends 3 residues early relative to the CDR3; the germline J gene fills the gap. The rearrangement uses TRBV20-1 and TRBJ2-7; D uncertain. Trimming took 5 bases from V and 0 from J, leaving 11 bases between them. Germline V gene sequence: CDR1 DFQATT, CDR2 SNEGSKA (reference sequence). The CDR3 has 13 amino acids. The CDR3: CSAAPGGSYEQYF. Partial CDR3 DNA: TGCAGTGCTGCCCCCGGCGGCTCCTACGAG.

With regard to this clone: The read is 3 residues too short to cover the CDR3 end, so that end is filled in from the germline J gene. The chain joins TRBV5-8 to TRBJ2-5; TRBD1 agrees at 9 bases. Germline trimming cut 3 bases from V and 5 bases from J; bases unmatched to any gene: 5. CDR1 and CDR2 (germline): SGHTS, YDEGEE. The CDR3 contains 14 residues. The CDR3 spells CASSSLDRGETQYF. The CDR3 DNA, read in part, is TGTGCCAGCAGCTCCTTGGACAGGGGTGAGACC. Full variable domain (rest looked up from reference TRBV5-8 and TRBJ2-5): EAGVTQSPTHLIKTRGQQATLRCSPISGHTSVYWYQQALGLGLQFLLWYDEGEERNRGNFPPRFSGRQFPNYSSELNVNALELEDSALYLCASSSLDRGETQYFGPGTRLLVL.

This clone was detected many times. CDR3 DNA (partial): TGTGCCTGGAGTGGGGCGTACTATAATTCACCC. This sequence encodes CAWSGAYYNSP. The complete CDR3 sequence is CAWSGAYYNSPLHF. The genes are TRBV30 and TRBJ1-6; no clear D gene. Sequencing ends 3 residues short of the CDR3 end; the germline J gene provides the rest. Germline loops: CDR1 GTSNPN, CDR2 SVGIG (reference sequence). The CDR3 has 14 amino acids. V dropped 1 base and J dropped 3 bases, with 7 bases sitting between them.